This T cell receptor (beta chain) was sequenced in a study of blood T cell repertoires in COVID-19. Measured with immunoSEQ multiplex PCR; TCRdb has only the in-frame clones, and not every one. Of fewer than 250,000 clones listed, approximately 83% are singletons. CDR3 length: 18 amino acids. Trimming took 2 bases from V and 1 from J; bases not matched to a gene: 10. CDR1 is LGHNA and CDR2 is YNFKEQ in the germline V gene. Sequencing was done on a sample of peripheral blood. The rearrangement joins TRBV4-2 to TRBJ2-1; 8 nucleotides line up with TRBD2. The TCR sequence derives from a human donor in a cohort sampled during active COVID-19. The CDR3 region is CASSQNPNSGVSYNEQFF. The CDR3 DNA sequence: TGTGCCAGCAGCCAAAACCCGAATAGCGGGGTGTCCTACAATGAGCAGTTCTTC.